This paragraph reports one TCR beta chain. No antigen is known for it. These data come from a study of cytomegalovirus exposure and HLA in healthy donors. At the level of the study: Most donors, 81% of 398 genotyped, fell in the Caucasian-associated ancestry cluster. Study results and limitations: Later, an analysis showed that TCR beta chains associated with HLA were more clonally expanded than others that were equally common. In a later analysis, at a false discovery rate of 0.05, 16,951 TCR beta sequences matched HLA alleles.

Primers: 60 Vbeta forward and 13 Jbeta reverse. Some clones are missing from TCRdb's copy, which holds only in-frame ones; the method was immunoSEQ multiplex PCR. The profile covers tens of thousands of clones, with around three fifths appearing a single time and over 5% taken by the ten largest. This TCR was recovered from a boy under 18 in good health and CMV-seropositive. The sequenced sample was PBMCs.

In DNA, the CDR3 is TGTGTCAGAAGCTTAGGGGTGACTAGCGGGGAACACGAGCAGTACTTC. It yields the protein CVRSLGVTSGEHEQYF. The chain has TRBV7-5 and TRBJ2-7; TRBD2 is the table's D call and was not checked against the DNA. TRBV7-5 is a listed pseudogene. CDR3 length: 16 amino acids.